This T cell receptor beta chain was found in a study of shared clonotypes between healthy human individuals. The run depth of the assay was deep. Original methodology: Filtering of immunoSEQ junctional sequences could not match full-length read filtering. Profiling relied on immunoSEQ multiplex PCR, and the TCRdb table lists in-frame clones only, not all of them. The V and J calls and clone size were taken over from that table, and D and trimming were inferred from the DNA. The repertoire consists of some 500,000 clones, with around 96% occurring once and the leading ten covering about 0.054%. This CDR3 is 10 amino acids long. Germline assignment: CDR1 WSHSY and CDR2 SAAADI. Trimming removed 4 bases at V and 7 bases at J, with 2 bases between.

The genes are TRBV10-2 and TRBJ2-4; D remains unclear. The source material was naive CD4+ T cells sorted from blood. Subset noted: CD45RA+ positively selected. The sequence derives from a woman between 25 and 40 years old in good health. The CDR3 nucleotides are TGCGCCAGCAGTGGTAACATTCAGTACTTC. Protein sequence: CASSGNIQYF.